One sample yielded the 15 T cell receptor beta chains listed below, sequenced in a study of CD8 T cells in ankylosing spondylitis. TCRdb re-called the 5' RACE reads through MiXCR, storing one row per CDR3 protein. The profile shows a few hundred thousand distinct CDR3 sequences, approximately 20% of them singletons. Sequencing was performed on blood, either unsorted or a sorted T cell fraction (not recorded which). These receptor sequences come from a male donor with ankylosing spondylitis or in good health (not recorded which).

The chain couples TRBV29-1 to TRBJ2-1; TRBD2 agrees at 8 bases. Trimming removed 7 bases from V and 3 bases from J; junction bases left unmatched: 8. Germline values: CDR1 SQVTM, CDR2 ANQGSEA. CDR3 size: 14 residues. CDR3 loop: CSAAETSDYNEQFF. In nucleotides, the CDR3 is TGCAGCGCCGCGGAGACTAGCGACTACAATGAGCAGTTCTTC.

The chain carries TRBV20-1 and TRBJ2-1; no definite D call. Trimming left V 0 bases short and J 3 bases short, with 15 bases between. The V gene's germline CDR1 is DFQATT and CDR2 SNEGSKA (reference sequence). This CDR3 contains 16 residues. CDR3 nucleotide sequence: TGCAGTGCTAGAGATCTCCGAGCATCCGTCTACAATGAGCAGTTCTTC. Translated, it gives CSARDLRASVYNEQFF.

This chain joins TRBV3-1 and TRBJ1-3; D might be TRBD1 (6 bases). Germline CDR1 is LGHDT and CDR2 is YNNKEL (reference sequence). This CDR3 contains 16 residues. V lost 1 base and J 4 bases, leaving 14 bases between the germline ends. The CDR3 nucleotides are TGTGCCAGCAGCCAAGTTCCCCAGGGGATCGGAAACACCATATATTTT. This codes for CASSQVPQGIGNTIYF. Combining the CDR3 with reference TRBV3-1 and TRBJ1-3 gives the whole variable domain DTAVSQTPKYLVTQMGNDKSIKCEQNLGHDTMYWYKQDSKKFLKIMFSYNNKELIINETVPNRFSPKSPDKAHLNLHINSLELGDSAVYFCASSQVPQGIGNTIYFGEGSWLTVV.

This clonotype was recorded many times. CDR3 amino acids: CASAGTEVDTQYF. The CDR3 nucleotides read TGTGCCAGTGCCGGGACAGAAGTAGATACGCAGTATTTT. V and J are TRBV6-4 and TRBJ2-3; 7 bases are a match to TRBD1. Germline V gives CDR1 MRHNA, CDR2 SNTAGT. The junction had 8 bases not matched to a gene; V was cut back by 9 bases and J by 5 bases. This CDR3 region has 13 residues.

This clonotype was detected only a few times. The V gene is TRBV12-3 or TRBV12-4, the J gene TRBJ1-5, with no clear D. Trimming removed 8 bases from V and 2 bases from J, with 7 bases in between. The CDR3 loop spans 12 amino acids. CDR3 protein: CASRRGNQPQHF. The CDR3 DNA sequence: TGTGCCAGCCGGCGGGGCAATCAGCCCCAGCATTTT.

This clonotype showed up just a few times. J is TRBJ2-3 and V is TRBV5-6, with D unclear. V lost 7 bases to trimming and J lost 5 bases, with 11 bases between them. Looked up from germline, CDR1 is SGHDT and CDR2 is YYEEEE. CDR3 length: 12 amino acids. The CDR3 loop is CASRQIEDTQYF. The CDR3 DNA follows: TGTGCCAGCCGTCAGATTGAAGATACGCAGTATTTT.

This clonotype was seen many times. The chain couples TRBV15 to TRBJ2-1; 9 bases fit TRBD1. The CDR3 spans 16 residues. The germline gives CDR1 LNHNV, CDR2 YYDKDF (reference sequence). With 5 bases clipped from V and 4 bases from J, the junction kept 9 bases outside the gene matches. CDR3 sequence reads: CATSDYGTGTYNEQFF. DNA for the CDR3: TGTGCCACCAGCGATTACGGGACAGGGACATACAATGAGCAGTTCTTC. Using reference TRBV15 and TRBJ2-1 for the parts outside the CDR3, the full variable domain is DAMVIQNPRYQVTQFGKPVTLSCSQTLNHNVMYWYQQKSSQAPKLLFHYYDKDFNNEADTPDNFQSRRPNTSFCFLDIRSPGLGDTAMYLCATSDYGTGTYNEQFFGPGTRLTVL.

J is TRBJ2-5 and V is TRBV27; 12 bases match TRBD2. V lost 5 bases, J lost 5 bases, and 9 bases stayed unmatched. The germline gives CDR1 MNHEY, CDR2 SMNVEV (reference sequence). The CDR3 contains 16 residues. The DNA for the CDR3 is TGTGCCAGCAGTCTCTCGACTAGCGGGAGCTGGGAGACCCAGTACTTC. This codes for CASSLSTSGSWETQYF.

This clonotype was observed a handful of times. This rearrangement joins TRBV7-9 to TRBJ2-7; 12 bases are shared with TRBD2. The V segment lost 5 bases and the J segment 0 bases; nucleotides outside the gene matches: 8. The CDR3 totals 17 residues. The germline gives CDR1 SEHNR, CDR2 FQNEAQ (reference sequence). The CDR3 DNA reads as TGTGCCAGCAGCCCACGGACTAGCGGGGTCCACTCCTACGAGCAGTACTTC. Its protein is CASSPRTSGVHSYEQYF.

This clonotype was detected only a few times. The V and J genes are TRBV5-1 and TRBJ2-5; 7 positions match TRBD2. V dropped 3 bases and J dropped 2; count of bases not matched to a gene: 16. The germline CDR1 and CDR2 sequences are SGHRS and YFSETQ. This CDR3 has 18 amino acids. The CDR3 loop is CASSSRRGAGVYQETQYF. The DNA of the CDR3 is TGCGCCAGCAGCTCCCGAAGAGGGGCGGGAGTGTATCAAGAGACCCAGTACTTC.

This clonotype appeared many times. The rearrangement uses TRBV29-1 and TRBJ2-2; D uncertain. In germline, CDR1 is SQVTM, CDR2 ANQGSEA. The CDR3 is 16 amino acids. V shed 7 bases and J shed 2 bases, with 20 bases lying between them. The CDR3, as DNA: TGCAGCGCCTTAGGCACCCCCAGGAGTAACACCGGGGAGCTGTTTTTT. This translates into CSALGTPRSNTGELFF.

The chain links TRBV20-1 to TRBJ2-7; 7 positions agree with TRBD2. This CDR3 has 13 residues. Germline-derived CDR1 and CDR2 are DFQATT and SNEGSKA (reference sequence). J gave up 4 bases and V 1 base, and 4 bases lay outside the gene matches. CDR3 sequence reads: CSARAGGYYEQYF. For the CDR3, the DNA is TGCAGTGCTAGAGCGGGAGGTTATTACGAGCAGTACTTC.

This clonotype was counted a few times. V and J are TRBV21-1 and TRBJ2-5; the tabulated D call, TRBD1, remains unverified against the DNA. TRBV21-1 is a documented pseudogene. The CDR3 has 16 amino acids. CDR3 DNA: TGTGCCAGCAGCAACTCGGGACAGGGGAGCCAAGAGACCCAGTACTTC. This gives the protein CASSNSGQGSQETQYF.

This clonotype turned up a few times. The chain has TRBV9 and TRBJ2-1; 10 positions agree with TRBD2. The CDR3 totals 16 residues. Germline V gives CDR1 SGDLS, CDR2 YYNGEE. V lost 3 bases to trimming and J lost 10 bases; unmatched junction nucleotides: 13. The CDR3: CASSAAGASGSSEQFF. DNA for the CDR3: TGTGCCAGCAGCGCAGCCGGGGCTAGCGGGAGCAGCGAGCAGTTCTTC.

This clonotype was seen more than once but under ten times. CDR3 protein: CASSQDVRGRGTDTQYF. The CDR3 DNA is TGTGCCTCCAGCCAAGATGTTAGGGGGCGAGGCACAGATACGCAGTATTTT. This rearrangement joins TRBV4-2 to TRBJ2-3, with 7 bases matching TRBD1. With V trimmed by 11 bases and J by 1 base, 18 bases remained unmatched. CDR1 is LGHNA and CDR2 is YNFKEQ in the germline V gene. This CDR3 has 17 amino acids.